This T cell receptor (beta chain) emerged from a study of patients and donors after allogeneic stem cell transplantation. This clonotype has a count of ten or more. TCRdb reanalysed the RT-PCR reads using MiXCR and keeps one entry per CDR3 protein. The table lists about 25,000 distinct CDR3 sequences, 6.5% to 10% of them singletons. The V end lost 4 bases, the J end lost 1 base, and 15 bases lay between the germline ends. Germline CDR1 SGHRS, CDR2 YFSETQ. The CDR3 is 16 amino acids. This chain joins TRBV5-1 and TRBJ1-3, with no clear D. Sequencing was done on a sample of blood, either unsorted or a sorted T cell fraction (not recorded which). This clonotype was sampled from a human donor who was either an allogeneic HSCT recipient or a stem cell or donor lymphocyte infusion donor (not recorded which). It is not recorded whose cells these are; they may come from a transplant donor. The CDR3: CASSPRPSLSGNTIYF. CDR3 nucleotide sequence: TGCGCCAGCAGCCCTAGGCCGTCCCTTTCTGGAAACACCATATATTTT.